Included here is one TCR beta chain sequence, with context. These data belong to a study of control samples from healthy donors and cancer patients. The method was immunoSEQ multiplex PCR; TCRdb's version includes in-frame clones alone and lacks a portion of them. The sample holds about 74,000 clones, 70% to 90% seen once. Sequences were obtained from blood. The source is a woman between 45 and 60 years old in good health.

Written as DNA, the CDR3 is TGTGCCAGCAATTTTGGTAGCTACTATGGCTACACCTTC. Protein product: CASNFGSYYGYTF. The chain carries TRBV2 and TRBJ1-2; D ambiguous. The length of the CDR3 is 13 residues. V was cut by 7 bases and J by 3 bases, with 12 bases left in between. Germline lookup yields CDR1 SNHLY and CDR2 FYNNEI.